Below, one TCR beta chain is given with its context. This clone appeared a few times. Its target antigen remains unknown. Base-call qualities are not available, and no considerably larger clone is one nucleotide away. The sample comes from a study of blood T cell repertoires in COVID-19 (dated by TCRdb to 2018 to 2020). About the full investigation: Samples covering the acute and convalescent phases of COVID-19 were provided by collaborators in the United States, Italy and Spain. The repertoires were released in a freely available public database intended as a resource for research on the immune response to SARS-CoV-2. Deeply sampled blood TCRbeta repertoires from subjects exposed to, actively infected with, or recovered from COVID-19 were included in the dataset. The material from the prospective study consisted of cDNA or gDNA derived from T cells, B-cell-depleted T cells, or PBMCs. The samples were drawn from two sources: the first 160 participants of the ongoing ImmuneRACE study, and fewer than 1,500 subjects contributed by 6 global collaborators. Where HLA class I and class II types were available, the types were taken from metadata supplied by the sample provider, not from assay-based typing. Sample metadata almost always included a de-identified subject ID, COVID-19 status, age in years and sex.

In the prospective study, participants were about 18 to 89 years old, resided in about two dozen geographic areas of the United States, and were enrolled through a virtual design. To assign participants to cohorts, the prospective study relied on clinical history that participants themselves reported in a screening survey and a study questionnaire. For ImmuneRACE Cohort 3, a participant was defined as recovered based on two consecutive negative NP/OP PCR tests, clearance by a healthcare professional, or resolution of symptoms. Each participant in the prospective study had whole blood, serum and a nasopharyngeal or oropharyngeal swab collected by mobile phlebotomists. Participants in the prospective study had the option to provide additional blood draws and questionnaires over an approximately 2-month period. Before DNA extraction, blood samples from the prospective study were shipped at room temperature or frozen.

TCRbeta CDR3 regions were amplified from genomic DNA using the immunoSEQ Assay, a bias-controlled multiplex PCR. The paper's data handling went like this. The number of nucleated cells in each sample was estimated by amplification of reference gene primers within the assay. Sequence reads were collapsed and filtered to measure the absolute abundance of every unique TCRbeta CDR3 rearrangement. For each sample, productive Simpson clonality was calculated as the square root of Simpson's diversity index over productive rearrangements. The immuneACCESS repertoire file appears here via TCRdb, limited to in-frame rearrangements. These files lack a portion of the clones; in checked studies, under half of the deficit traces to unresolved V genes, and the cause of the others is not known. V and J calls plus clone size are reproduced from that table; the DNA served to infer D and trimming. Here the sample has about 390,000 clones; 85% to 90% occur a single time. The biggest ten clones account for 10% of the sample.

Study-level results and caveats: The amount of clinical and demographic metadata varied by source and participant and was provided uncurated.

The CDR1 and CDR2 encoded by the germline V gene (reference sequence) are LNHDA and SQIVND. The CDR3, from cysteine to phenylalanine, totals 14 residues. Only the CDR3 part of the read is kept: 42 bases, read in frame from the first base. Clipping removes 4 bases from V and 9 bases from J, with 6 as the unmatched junction base count. The sample comprised PBMCs or T cells enriched from blood (not recorded which). The receptor was derived from a woman aged 45-59 years who had recovered from COVID-19. Recombination linked TRBV19 to TRBJ1-6, with TRBD1 matching 7 junction bases. The nucleotides are TGTGCCAGTAGTACAACAGGGGCGGTTTCACCCCTCCACTTT. Translation gives CASSTTGAVSPLHF. Supplemented by the reference TRBV19 and TRBJ1-6 proteins around the CDR3, the complete variable domain is DGGITQSPKYLFRKEGQNVTLSCEQNLNHDAMYWYRQDPGQGLRLIYYSQIVNDFQKGDIAEGYSVSREKKESFPLTVTSAQKNPTAFYLCASSTTGAVSPLHFGNGTRLTVT.